These 7 T cell receptor beta chains share one sample of origin, sequenced in a study of T cells in localized non-small cell lung cancer. Clones were sequenced by immunoSEQ multiplex PCR, and TCRdb holds only the in-frame ones, with some missing. The sample has more than 45,000 clones, 60% to 85% seen once. The source material was peripheral blood, sampled before any cancer treatment. The receptors stem from a man aged 40 to 75 with stage I squamous cell lung carcinoma.

The rearrangement uses TRBV19 and TRBJ1-1; D remains ambiguous. Between the trimmed V and J ends, which lost 1 base and 4 bases, there was a span of 13 bases. Germline CDR1 and CDR2: LNHDA and SQIVND (reference sequence). There are 15 residues in the CDR3. DNA of the CDR3: TGTGCCAGTAGTATAGGGAGGGTTTTGGGCACTGAAGCTTTCTTT. It yields the protein CASSIGRVLGTEAFF.

V gene TRBV7-2 combines with J gene TRBJ1-4; TRBD1 aligns across 9 bases. The CDR3 totals 17 residues. Germline V gene data show CDR1 as SGHTA and CDR2 as FQGNSA. V was pared by 1 base and J by 10 bases, with 13 bases of the junction left unmatched. The CDR3 DNA follows: TGTGCCAGCAGCTTAGTTAGACAGGGGGTTGTCGGAGCAAAACTGTTTTTT. This encodes CASSLVRQGVVGAKLFF. Based on the CDR3 plus reference TRBV7-2 and TRBJ1-4, the full variable domain is GAGVSQSPSNKVTEKGKDVELRCDPISGHTALYWYRQSLGQGLEFLIYFQGNSAPDKSGLPSDRFSAERTGGSVSTLTIQRTQQEDSAVYLCASSLVRQGVVGAKLFFGSGTQLSVL.

DNA of the CDR3: TGCGCCAGCAGCTCGGACGCCTACGAGCAGTACTTC. It specifies CASSSDAYEQYF. The chain carries TRBV5-1 and TRBJ2-7; D call uncertain. This CDR3 is built from 12 residues. With 3 bases removed from V and 2 bases from J, the gap between germline ends came to 6 bases. Germline V lookup: CDR1 SGHRS, CDR2 YFSETQ.

V and J are TRBV28 and TRBJ1-5, with D hard to call. Germline V gene data show CDR1 as MDHEN and CDR2 as SYDVKM. The CDR3 totals 11 residues. V dropped 6 bases and J dropped 10 bases, with 10 bases sitting between them. This CDR3 reads CASSSDVPQHF. The DNA of the CDR3 is TGTGCCAGCAGCTCCGATGTCCCCCAGCATTTT.

The gene calls are TRBV9 and TRBJ2-5; D gene uncertain. The CDR3 covers 13 residues. Germline CDR1 and CDR2: SGDLS and YYNGEE. V was shortened by 6 bases and J by 4 bases, with 13 bases between the two germline ends. CDR3 nucleotides: TGTGCCAGCACCCTCCTGTGGGGAGAGACCCAGTACTTC. It translates to CASTLLWGETQYF.

The chain couples TRBV21-1 to TRBJ2-7; TRBD1 was called by the table and not checked on the DNA. TRBV21-1 corresponds to a pseudogene. CDR3 size: 17 residues. CDR3 coding DNA: TGTGCCAGCAGCAAACCCACCGACAGGGGGGTACCCTACGAGCAGTACTTC. It yields the protein CASSKPTDRGVPYEQYF.

The rearrangement joins TRBV28 to TRBJ1-4; no definite D call. This CDR3 contains 12 residues. Germline CDR1 reads MDHEN; CDR2 reads SYDVKM. Trimming took 7 bases from V and 6 from J, leaving 9 bases between them. For the CDR3, the DNA is TGTGCCAGCAACGAATTAGATGAAAAACTGTTTTTT. As protein: CASNELDEKLFF.